This TCR beta chain stems from a study of cytomegalovirus exposure and HLA in healthy donors. Study observations and caveats: Later, an analysis showed that TCR beta chains associated with HLA were more clonally expanded than others that were equally common. TCR beta sequences numbering roughly 16,000 were associated with HLA alleles at 0.05 false discovery rate in a later analysis.

The donors comprised healthy bone marrow donors. The germline CDR1 and CDR2 sequences are SGHDT and YYEEEE. CDR3 length: 18 amino acids. The V end was cut by 2 bases, the J end by 4 bases, with 23 bases between. PCR employed 60 Vbeta and 13 Jbeta primers. Some clones are missing from TCRdb's copy, which holds only in-frame ones; the method was immunoSEQ multiplex PCR. The repertoire holds around 160,000 clones, approximately 62% seen once, with approximately 1.5% in the top ten. To note about this clone: What it binds is not known.

V usage is TRBV5-6 and J usage is TRBJ2-3, with D tentatively TRBD2 (6 bases). The material sequenced was PBMCs. This receptor was identified in a man aged 50 to 59 in good health and CMV-seronegative. The CDR3 DNA follows: TGTGCCAGCAGCTTTCGGCCCAGAGCGGGTTGGGGGGCAGATACGCAGTATTTT. This codes for CASSFRPRAGWGADTQYF.